This T cell receptor beta chain was sequenced during a study of CD8+ T cells in alopecia areata. About the study: Patients received oral tofacitinib, 5 to 10 mg twice daily, for moderate-to-severe alopecia areata. Study-wide results and limits: Scalp clonality and expanded CD8+ clones among the top 100 showed significant decreases with tofacitinib. It was lesional scalp, especially alopecia totalis/universalis, that showed higher clonality than normal scalp.

On this clone itself: Antigen: not known.

Treatment reported: oral pan-JAK inhibitor, 5-10 mg twice daily. Extraction and reverse transcription of RNA yielded cDNA as the sequencing template. Data came from immunoSEQ multiplex PCR; TCRdb stores just in-frame clones and leaves some out. The sample lists 200,000 to 250,000 clones; 35% to 40% were seen once. The receptor was derived from a human donor with alopecia areata. Sequencing used CD4+ T cells sorted from blood, obtained at approximately week 31, from a patient treated with tofacitinib.

This CDR3 reads CASSLVRGALYEQYF. The CDR3 DNA reads as TGTGCCAGCAGCTTAGTCAGGGGCGCTTTGTACGAGCAGTACTTC. The chain combines TRBV7-8 with TRBJ2-7, with D possibly matching TRBD1 (6 bases). CDR3 size: 15 residues. Trimming took 1 base from V and 4 from J, leaving 14 bases between them. Germline loops: CDR1 SGHVS, CDR2 FQNEAQ.